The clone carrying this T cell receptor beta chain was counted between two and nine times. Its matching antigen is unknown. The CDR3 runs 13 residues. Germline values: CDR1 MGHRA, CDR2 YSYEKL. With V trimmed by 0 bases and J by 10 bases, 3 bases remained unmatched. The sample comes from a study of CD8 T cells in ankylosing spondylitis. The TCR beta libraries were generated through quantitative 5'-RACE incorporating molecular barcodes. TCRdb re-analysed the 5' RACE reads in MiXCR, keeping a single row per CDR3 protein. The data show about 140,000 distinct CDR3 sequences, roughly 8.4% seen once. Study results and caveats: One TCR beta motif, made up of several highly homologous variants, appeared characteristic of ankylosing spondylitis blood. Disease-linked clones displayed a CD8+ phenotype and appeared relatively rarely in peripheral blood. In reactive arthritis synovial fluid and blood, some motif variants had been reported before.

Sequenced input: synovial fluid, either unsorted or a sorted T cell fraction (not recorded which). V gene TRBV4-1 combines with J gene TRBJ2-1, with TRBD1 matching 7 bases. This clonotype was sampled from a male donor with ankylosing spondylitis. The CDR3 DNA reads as TGCGCCAGCAGCCAAGAAGTGGACAGGGAGCAGTTCTTC. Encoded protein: CASSQEVDREQFF.